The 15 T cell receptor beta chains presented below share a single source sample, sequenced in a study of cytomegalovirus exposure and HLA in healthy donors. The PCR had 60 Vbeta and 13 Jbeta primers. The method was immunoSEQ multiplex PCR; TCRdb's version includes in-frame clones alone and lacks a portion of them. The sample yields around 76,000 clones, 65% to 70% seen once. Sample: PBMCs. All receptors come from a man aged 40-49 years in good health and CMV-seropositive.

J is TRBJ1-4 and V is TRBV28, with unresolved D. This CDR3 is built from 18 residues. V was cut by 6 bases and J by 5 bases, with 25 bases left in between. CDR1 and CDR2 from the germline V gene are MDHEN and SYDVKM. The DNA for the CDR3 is TGTGCCAGCAGATATGACCACACGTCGGGTTTGAGAAATGAAAAACTGTTTTTT. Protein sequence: CASRYDHTSGLRNEKLFF.

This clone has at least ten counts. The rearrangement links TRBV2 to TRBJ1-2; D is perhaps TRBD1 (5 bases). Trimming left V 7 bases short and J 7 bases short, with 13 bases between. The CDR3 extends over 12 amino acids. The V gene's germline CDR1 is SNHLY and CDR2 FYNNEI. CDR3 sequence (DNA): TGTGCCAGCACCCTCCGGCAGGGTGGCTACACCTTC. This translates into CASTLRQGGYTF.

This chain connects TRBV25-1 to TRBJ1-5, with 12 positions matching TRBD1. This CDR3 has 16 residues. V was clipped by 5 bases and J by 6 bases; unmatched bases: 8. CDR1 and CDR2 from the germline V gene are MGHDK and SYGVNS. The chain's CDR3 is CASSPSGQGARQPQHF. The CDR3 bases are TGTGCCAGCAGTCCATCGGGACAGGGGGCCCGTCAGCCCCAGCATTTT. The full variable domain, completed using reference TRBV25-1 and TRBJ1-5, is EADIYQTPRYLVIGTGKKITLECSQTMGHDKMYWYQQDPGMELHLIHYSYGVNSTEKGDLSSESTVSRIRTEHFPLTLESARPSHTSQYLCASSPSGQGARQPQHFGDGTRLSIL.

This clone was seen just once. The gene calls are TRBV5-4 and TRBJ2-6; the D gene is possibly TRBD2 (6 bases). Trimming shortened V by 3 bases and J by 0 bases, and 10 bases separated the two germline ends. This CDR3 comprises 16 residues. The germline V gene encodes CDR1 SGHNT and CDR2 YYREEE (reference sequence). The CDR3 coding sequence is TGTGCCAGCAGCTCGGGACTGTTCTCTGGGGCCAACGTCCTGACTTTC. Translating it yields CASSSGLFSGANVLTF.

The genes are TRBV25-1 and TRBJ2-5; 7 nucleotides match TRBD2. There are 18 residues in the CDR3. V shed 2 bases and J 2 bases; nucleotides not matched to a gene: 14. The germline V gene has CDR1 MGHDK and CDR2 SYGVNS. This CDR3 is CASSEGGWGREGQETQYF. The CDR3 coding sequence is TGTGCCAGCAGTGAAGGGGGTTGGGGGAGGGAAGGGCAAGAGACCCAGTACTTC.

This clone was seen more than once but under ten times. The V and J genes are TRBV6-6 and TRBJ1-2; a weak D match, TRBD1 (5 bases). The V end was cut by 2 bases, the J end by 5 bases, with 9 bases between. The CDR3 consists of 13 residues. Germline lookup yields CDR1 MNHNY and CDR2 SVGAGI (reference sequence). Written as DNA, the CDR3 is TGTGCCAGCAGTTACGACAGAGAGTATGGCTACACCTTC. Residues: CASSYDREYGYTF.

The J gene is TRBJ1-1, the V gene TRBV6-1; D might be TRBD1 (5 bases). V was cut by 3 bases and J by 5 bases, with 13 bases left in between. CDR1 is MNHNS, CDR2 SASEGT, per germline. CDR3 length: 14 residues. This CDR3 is CASSDSGGSTEAFF. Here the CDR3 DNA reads TGTGCCAGCAGTGACTCGGGGGGGAGTACTGAAGCTTTCTTT.

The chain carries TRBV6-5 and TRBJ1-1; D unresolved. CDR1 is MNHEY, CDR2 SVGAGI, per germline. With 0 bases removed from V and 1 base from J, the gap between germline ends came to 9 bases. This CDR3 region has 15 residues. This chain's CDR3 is CASSYSREGNTEAFF. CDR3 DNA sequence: TGTGCCAGCAGTTACTCCCGGGAGGGGAACACTGAAGCTTTCTTT.

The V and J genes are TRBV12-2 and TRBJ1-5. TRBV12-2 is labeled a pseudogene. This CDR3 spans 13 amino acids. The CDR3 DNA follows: TGTGCAAGGTCCCTTAGTAGCAATCAGCCCCAGCATTTT. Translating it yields CARSLSSNQPQHF.

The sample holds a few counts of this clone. The CDR3 DNA sequence: TGTGCCAGCAGCTTAGAAAGGGGGCGAGGCACTGAAGCTTTCTTT. This codes for CASSLERGRGTEAFF. The chain has TRBV7-2 and TRBJ1-1; 7 nucleotides agree with TRBD1. J gave up 4 bases and V 1 base, and 6 bases lay outside the gene matches. CDR1 is SGHTA, CDR2 FQGNSA, per germline. The CDR3 length is 15 residues.

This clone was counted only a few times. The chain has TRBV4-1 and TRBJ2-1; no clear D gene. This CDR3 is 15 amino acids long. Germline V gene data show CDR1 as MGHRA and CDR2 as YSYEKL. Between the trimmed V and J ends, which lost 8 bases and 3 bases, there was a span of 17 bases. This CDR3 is CASEVITTYYNEQFF. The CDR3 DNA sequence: TGCGCCAGCGAAGTGATTACTACCTACTACAATGAGCAGTTCTTC.

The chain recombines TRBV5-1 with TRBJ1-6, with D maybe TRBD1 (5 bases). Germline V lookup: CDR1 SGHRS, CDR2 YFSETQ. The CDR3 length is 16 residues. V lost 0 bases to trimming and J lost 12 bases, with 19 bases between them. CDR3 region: CASSLVVGTGGGPLHF. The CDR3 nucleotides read TGCGCCAGCAGCTTGGTGGTAGGCACTGGGGGAGGACCCCTCCACTTT.

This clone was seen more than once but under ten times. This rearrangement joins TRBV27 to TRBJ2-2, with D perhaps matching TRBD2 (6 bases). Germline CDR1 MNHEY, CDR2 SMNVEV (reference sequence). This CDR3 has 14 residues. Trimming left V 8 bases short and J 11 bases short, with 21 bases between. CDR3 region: CASHPGTLLGELFF. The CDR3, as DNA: TGTGCCAGCCACCCCGGGACTTTGTTGGGCGAGCTGTTTTTT.

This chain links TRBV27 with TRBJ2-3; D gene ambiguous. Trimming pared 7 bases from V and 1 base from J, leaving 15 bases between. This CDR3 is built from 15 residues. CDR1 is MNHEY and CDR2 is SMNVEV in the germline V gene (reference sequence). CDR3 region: CASKAVSAGTDTQYF. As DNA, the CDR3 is TGTGCCAGCAAGGCGGTCTCGGCGGGCACAGATACGCAGTATTTT.

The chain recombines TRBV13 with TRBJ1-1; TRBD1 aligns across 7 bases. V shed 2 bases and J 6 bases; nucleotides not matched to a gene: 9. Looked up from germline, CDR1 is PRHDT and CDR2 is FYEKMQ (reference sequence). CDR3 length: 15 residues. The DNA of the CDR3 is TGTGCCAGCAGCTTATTGGGGACAGTCGAGCCTGAAGCTTTCTTT. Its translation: CASSLLGTVEPEAFF.